The next 8 T cell receptor beta chains were all read from a single sample in a study of regulatory dendritic cells for organ transplantation. Sequenced by immunoSEQ multiplex PCR; TCRdb stores in-frame clones only, minus some. The profile shows almost 30,000 clones, about three quarters of them singletons. Material: memory CD4+ T cells from blood. Subset described: CD45RO+ memory T cells. These receptors came from a human donor in good health.

The chain employs TRBV7-8 and TRBJ1-1, with D tentatively TRBD1 (6 bases). CDR1 and CDR2 from the germline V gene are SGHVS and FQNEAQ. Trimming stripped 5 bases from V and 9 bases from J, with 25 bases between. This CDR3 contains 16 residues. The CDR3 sequence is CASSLLIGGLWDKAFF. In DNA, the CDR3 is TGTGCCAGCAGCCTCCTTATTGGGGGGCTCTGGGATAAAGCTTTCTTT.

The chain is built from TRBV12-2 and TRBJ1-4. TRBV12-2 is annotated as a pseudogene. CDR3 size: 10 residues. The CDR3 nucleotides are TGTGCAAGTACGAGAGAAAAACTGTTTTTT. The encoded protein is CASTREKLFF.

The rearrangement joins TRBV13 to TRBJ2-7; D remains ambiguous. CDR1 and CDR2 (germline): PRHDT, FYEKMQ (reference sequence). Trimming removed 4 bases from V and 2 bases from J, with 18 bases in between. The CDR3 runs 16 residues. The CDR3 reads CASSSSLRRATYEQYF. DNA for the CDR3: TGTGCCAGCAGCTCCTCCCTCAGACGGGCAACCTACGAGCAGTACTTC.

The chain carries TRBV5-8 and TRBJ2-3; TRBD2 matches 9 bases. The germline gives CDR1 SGHTS, CDR2 YDEGEE. After removal of 0 bases from V and 2 bases from J, the junction contained 7 bases not matched to a gene. There are 17 residues in the CDR3. In DNA form, the CDR3 reads TGTGCCAGCAGCTTGGAGGTAGCGGGGGCCACCACAGATACGCAGTATTTT. Residues: CASSLEVAGATTDTQYF.

This chain's CDR3 is CASSLVALEQFF. DNA of the CDR3: TGTGCCAGCAGCTTGGTGGCTCTTGAGCAGTTCTTC. V is TRBV5-8 and J is TRBJ2-1, with D uncertain. V lost 0 bases and J 9 bases, leaving 7 bases between the germline ends. CDR1 is SGHTS and CDR2 is YDEGEE in the germline V gene. CDR3 size: 12 residues.

The rearrangement joins TRBV18 to TRBJ1-2; no reliable D call. Per the germline V gene, CDR1 is KGHSH and CDR2 is LQKENI. This CDR3 comprises 14 residues. With 4 bases removed from V and 2 bases from J, the gap between germline ends came to 11 bases. The CDR3: CASSRRQENYGYTF. Written as DNA, the CDR3 is TGTGCCAGCTCACGGAGACAAGAAAACTATGGCTACACCTTC.

This clone was seen only a few times. J is TRBJ1-2 and V is TRBV30; a weak D match, TRBD1 (6 bases). The CDR3 has 17 amino acids. Germline CDR1 GTSNPN, CDR2 SVGIG (reference sequence). Trimming stripped 0 bases from V and 3 bases from J, with 20 bases between. The CDR3 spells CAWSVPPGTRYDYGYTF. The CDR3 nucleotides are TGTGCCTGGAGTGTTCCTCCCGGGACAAGGTACGACTATGGCTACACCTTC.

The CDR3 nucleotides are TGTGCCAGCAGCTTGAGAACCGGGACAGGGCAGTACGAGCAGTACTTC. Translation: CASSLRTGTGQYEQYF. The chain recombines TRBV5-5 with TRBJ2-7; 9 bases are a match to TRBD1. CDR3 size: 16 residues. V was pared by 1 base and J by 4 bases, with 9 bases of the junction left unmatched. Germline-derived CDR1 and CDR2 are SGHKS and YYEKEE (reference sequence).